This T cell receptor beta chain emerged from a study of early T cells in non-severe SARS-CoV-2 infection. Across the whole study: Whole-blood bulk RNA, unsorted, was sequenced, and chains were unpaired.

This clonotype occurred many times. Antigen specificity is unknown. The germline CDR1 and CDR2 sequences are LNHNV and YYDKDF (reference sequence). The CDR3 has 18 amino acids. Unmatched junction bases numbered 21, after V lost 7 bases and J lost 6 bases. Study findings and constraints: Using VDJdb, the matching emphasized anti-spike CD8 responses while missing private and CD4 specificities.

Separate cDNA molecules each had unique molecular identifiers attached to them. TCRdb re-analysed the 5' RACE reads in MiXCR, keeping a single row per CDR3 protein. Among about 23,000 distinct CDR3 sequences listed, less than 5.5% were seen once. The sequencing input was whole blood. The J gene is TRBJ2-3, the V gene TRBV15, with 8 bases fitting TRBD2. The TCR sequence derives from an adult who was a healthcare worker with PCR-confirmed SARS-CoV-2 infection or an uninfected control (not recorded which). CDR3 amino acids: CATTPSWGIGGGRDTQYF. The CDR3 DNA sequence: TGTGCCACCACCCCGTCTTGGGGTATCGGGGGGGGCCGCGATACGCAGTATTTT.